This T cell receptor (beta chain) comes out of a study of T cells expressing NK-cell markers. Whole-study context: The study drew TCR beta repertoires from sorted CD3+CD56+NKG2C+, CD3+CD56+NKG2C- and CD3+CD56-NKG2C+ T cells. Seven HCMV-seropositive donors and one seronegative donor made up the eight sequenced donors. Study-wide findings and caveats: Among several donors, these clonotypes also ranked first in the CD3+CD56-NKG2C+ fraction.

Per the germline V gene, CDR1 is LNHDA and CDR2 is SQIVND (reference sequence). The CDR3 is made up of 15 amino acids. Turning to this clonotype: No antigen is known for it.

After re-calling the 5' RACE reads, TCRdb lists one entry per CDR3 protein, DNA absent. The table for this sample gives about 160,000 distinct CDR3 sequences. Sequenced: blood T cells: a sorted CD56 or NKG2C T cell subset, CD4+ or CD8+ T cells, or bulk PBMC T cells (not recorded which). The receptor was derived from a woman aged 18 to 75 in good health. The chain links TRBV19 to TRBJ2-7; TCRdb returns TRBD2, unconfirmable since there is no DNA. The CDR3 loop reads CASRMASGNSYEQYF.